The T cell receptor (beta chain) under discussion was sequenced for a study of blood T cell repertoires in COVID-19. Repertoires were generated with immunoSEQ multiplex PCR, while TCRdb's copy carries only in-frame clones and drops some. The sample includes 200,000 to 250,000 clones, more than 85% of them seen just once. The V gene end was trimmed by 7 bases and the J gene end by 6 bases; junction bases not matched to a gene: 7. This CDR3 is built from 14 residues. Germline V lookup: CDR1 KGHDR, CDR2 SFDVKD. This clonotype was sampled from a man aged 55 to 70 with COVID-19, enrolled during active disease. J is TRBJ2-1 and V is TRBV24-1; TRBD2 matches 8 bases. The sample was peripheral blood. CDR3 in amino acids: CATSVPGLGNEQFF. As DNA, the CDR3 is TGTGCCACCAGCGTCCCGGGACTAGGCAATGAGCAGTTCTTC.